Below are 31 T cell receptor beta chains sequenced from a single sample in a study of Tregs in tolerant kidney transplant recipients. These TCRs' antigens remain unknown. The protocol was immunoSEQ multiplex PCR, while the TCRdb copy is restricted to in-frame clones and leaves out a portion. Counted here are 35,000 to 50,000 clones, around 95% occurring once; the ten biggest clones make up approximately 0.39%. The material sequenced was Tregs from blood cultured with allogeneic cells. These receptors came from a human donor in good health.

The chain links TRBV19 to TRBJ2-7; D unresolved. Trimming pared 3 bases from V and 2 bases from J, leaving 8 bases between. The length of the CDR3 is 13 residues. Germline V gene data show CDR1 as LNHDA and CDR2 as SQIVND (reference sequence). This chain's CDR3 is CASSISTTYEQYF. CDR3 DNA sequence: TGTGCCAGTAGTATTTCCACCACCTACGAGCAGTACTTC.

The chain uses TRBV2 and TRBJ2-3, with unresolved D. CDR1 is SNHLY, CDR2 FYNNEI, per germline. CDR3 size: 16 residues. Deletions cut 6 bases from V and 1 base from J, with 17 bases between. The CDR3 sequence: CASSDRLSSRTDTQYF. The CDR3, as DNA: TGTGCCAGCAGCGATCGACTGAGCTCTCGCACAGATACGCAGTATTTT.

The J gene is TRBJ2-2, the V gene TRBV11-2, with D perhaps matching TRBD1 or TRBD2 (5 bases each). V lost 5 bases to trimming and J lost 8 bases, with 15 bases between them. The germline gives CDR1 SGHAT, CDR2 FQNNGV. There are 14 residues in the CDR3. The chain's CDR3 is CASSPGIGAGELFF. The CDR3 nucleotides read TGTGCCAGCAGCCCGGGGATCGGGGCAGGGGAGCTGTTTTTT.

This CDR3 reads CASSLVAGGYYEQYF. CDR3 nucleotides: TGCGCCAGCAGCCTAGTAGCGGGAGGGTACTACGAGCAGTACTTC. The rearrangement joins TRBV5-1 to TRBJ2-7; TRBD2 matches at 11 bases. Germline CDR1 SGHRS, CDR2 YFSETQ. The CDR3 has 15 amino acids. The ends lost 4 bases at V and 3 bases at J; junction bases unmatched: 6.

The chain uses TRBV19 and TRBJ1-5; maybe TRBD1 (6 bases). CDR1 and CDR2 (germline): LNHDA, SQIVND (reference sequence). The germline V and J ends were trimmed by 2 bases and 6 bases, with 11 bases remaining between them. The CDR3 contains 14 residues. The CDR3 nucleotides are TGTGCCAGTAGTATACAGGGGTATGGTCAGCCCCAGCATTTT. Amino acid sequence: CASSIQGYGQPQHF.

The J gene is TRBJ1-1, the V gene TRBV9, with D tentatively TRBD1 (6 bases). This CDR3 has 18 residues. Between the trimmed V and J ends, which lost 0 bases and 4 bases, there was a span of 22 bases. Germline loops: CDR1 SGDLS, CDR2 YYNGEE. The CDR3 loop reads CASSVGVQAGAGITEAFF. CDR3 sequence (DNA): TGTGCCAGCAGCGTAGGGGTACAGGCAGGGGCCGGAATCACTGAAGCTTTCTTT.

The CDR3 coding sequence is TGTGCCACCAGCAGAGATATAGCGGGAGGGTACAATGAGCAGTTCTTC. It codes for CATSRDIAGGYNEQFF. The V gene is TRBV15, the J gene TRBJ2-1; TRBD2 aligns across 11 bases. The CDR3 length is 16 residues. Germline CDR1 reads LNHNV; CDR2 reads YYDKDF (reference sequence). The ends lost 0 bases at V and 4 bases at J; junction bases unmatched: 2.

The genes are TRBV18 and TRBJ2-3, with D tentatively TRBD2 (5 bases). The CDR3 runs 13 residues. Germline values: CDR1 KGHSH, CDR2 LQKENI. Trimming removed 6 bases at V and 2 bases at J, with 9 bases between. DNA of the CDR3: TGTGCCAGCTCTCCGGGAAACACAGATACGCAGTATTTT. Translating gives CASSPGNTDTQYF.

This sequence joins TRBV7-3 and TRBJ2-3; 8 bases align to TRBD2. Germline CDR1 is SGHTA and CDR2 is FQGTGA. V dropped 8 bases and J dropped 6; count of bases not matched to a gene: 13. There are 15 residues in the CDR3. CDR3 amino acids: CASAAGGVQADTQYF. As DNA, the CDR3 is TGTGCCAGCGCCGCCGGGGGGGTTCAGGCGGATACGCAGTATTTT.

The rearrangement joins TRBV5-1 to TRBJ2-1, with 7 nucleotides matching TRBD1. The V and J ends lost 0 bases and 4 bases, in that order; junction bases with no gene match: 1. The CDR3 runs 14 residues. The germline V gene has CDR1 SGHRS and CDR2 YFSETQ. CDR3 DNA sequence: TGCGCCAGCAGCTTGGAGGGACAGTACAATGAGCAGTTCTTC. Translated: CASSLEGQYNEQFF.

This clone was seen a single time. CDR3 region: CSALGTLTDTDTQYF. CDR3 DNA: TGCAGCGCCCTGGGGACTCTTACTGACACAGATACGCAGTATTTT. This chain joins TRBV29-1 and TRBJ2-3, with a possible D match to TRBD2 (6 bases). CDR1 SQVTM and CDR2 ANQGSEA come from the germline V gene. V lost 7 bases and J 2 bases, leaving 19 bases between the germline ends. CDR3 length: 15 amino acids.

J is TRBJ1-2 and V is TRBV13, with D hard to call. Germline V gene lookup returns CDR1 PRHDT and CDR2 FYEKMQ (reference sequence). Trimming shortened V by 3 bases and J by 4 bases, and 12 bases separated the two germline ends. There are 14 residues in the CDR3. CDR3 nucleotide sequence: TGTGCCAGCAGCTTCCGGCGCCAGTTCTATGGCTACACCTTC. It yields the protein CASSFRRQFYGYTF.

This clone was counted once. The rearrangement links TRBV5-1 to TRBJ1-3; D call uncertain. This CDR3 comprises 16 residues. V lost 1 base and J 0 bases, leaving 11 bases between the germline ends. Germline V CDR1 and CDR2: SGHRS, YFSETQ. CDR3 in DNA: TGCGCCAGCAGCTTGTTGGCAGGCGCCTCTGGAAACACCATATATTTT. Translating gives CASSLLAGASGNTIYF.

This sequence joins TRBV2 and TRBJ2-5; D not certain. Trimming removed 2 bases from V and 1 base from J, with 5 bases in between. The CDR3 runs to 13 residues. CDR1 SNHLY and CDR2 FYNNEI come from the germline V gene. CDR3 nucleotides: TGTGCCAGCAGTGAACCGTCCCAAGAGACCCAGTACTTC. Protein product: CASSEPSQETQYF.

This sequence joins TRBV5-6 and TRBJ2-1; 11 bases fit TRBD2. The V gene end was trimmed by 0 bases and the J gene end by 4 bases; junction bases not matched to a gene: 12. The CDR3 covers 19 residues. The germline gives CDR1 SGHDT, CDR2 YYEEEE. CDR3 DNA sequence: TGTGCCAGCAGCTTGGAATGGCTAGCGGGGGGTTCGGCGTACAATGAGCAGTTCTTC. Its translation: CASSLEWLAGGSAYNEQFF.

The table lists this clone with a count of one. V and J are TRBV27 and TRBJ1-2; the match to TRBD1 covers 11 bases. V lost 3 bases and J lost 5; bases outside the gene matches: 5. In germline, CDR1 is MNHEY, CDR2 SMNVEV (reference sequence). The CDR3 runs 15 residues. The DNA for the CDR3 is TGTGCCAGCAGTTTGCATGGGACAGGGGGATATGGCTACACCTTC. Its protein is CASSLHGTGGYGYTF.

This clone was detected a few times. The chain joins TRBV7-9 to TRBJ2-3; TRBD1 matches at 7 bases. The length of the CDR3 is 15 residues. V gave up 6 bases and J gave up 1 base; unmatched junction bases: 7. Germline V gives CDR1 SEHNR, CDR2 FQNEAQ (reference sequence). As DNA, the CDR3 is TGTGCCAGCAGTCAACAGGGGACGGGCACAGATACGCAGTATTTT. Encoded protein: CASSQQGTGTDTQYF.

This chain joins TRBV6-1 and TRBJ1-6; the D is unclear. Germline loops: CDR1 MNHNS, CDR2 SASEGT. The V end was cut by 4 bases, the J end by 8 bases, with 9 bases between. The CDR3 loop spans 13 amino acids. The CDR3: CASSGKVDSPLHF. The CDR3 coding sequence is TGTGCCAGCAGTGGCAAGGTCGATTCACCCCTCCACTTT.

This chain joins TRBV6-5 and TRBJ2-3; 7 nucleotides line up with TRBD1. CDR3 length: 16 amino acids. After removal of 0 bases from V and 0 bases from J, the junction contained 3 bases not matched to a gene. In germline, CDR1 is MNHEY, CDR2 SVGAGI. The CDR3 DNA follows: TGTGCCAGCAGTTACTCCCCGGGACAGAGCACAGATACGCAGTATTTT. It translates to CASSYSPGQSTDTQYF.

The rearrangement uses TRBV27 and TRBJ1-1, with D uncertain. This CDR3 comprises 16 residues. Trimming took 3 bases from V and 1 from J, leaving 15 bases between them. Germline V gives CDR1 MNHEY, CDR2 SMNVEV (reference sequence). In nucleotides, the CDR3 is TGTGCCAGCAGTTTCGGCCTATACCGGGAGAACACTGAAGCTTTCTTT. Amino acids: CASSFGLYRENTEAFF.

The gene calls are TRBV19 and TRBJ2-7; either TRBD1 or TRBD2 may supply D (5 bases each). CDR3 length equals 14 residues. V was trimmed by 4 bases and J by 3 bases, leaving 13 bases between them. Germline V CDR1 and CDR2: LNHDA, SQIVND (reference sequence). The CDR3 here is CASSTWDGDYEQYF. For the CDR3, the DNA is TGTGCCAGTAGTACCTGGGACGGAGACTACGAGCAGTACTTC.

The chain has TRBV7-8 and TRBJ1-3; D ambiguous. The ends were cut back, 2 bases at V and 4 bases at J, with 18 bases in the middle. Germline V gives CDR1 SGHVS, CDR2 FQNEAQ. The CDR3 contains 17 residues. The chain's CDR3 is CASSLSRGGQKGNTIYF. Written as DNA, the CDR3 is TGTGCCAGCAGCTTATCCCGGGGAGGCCAGAAAGGAAACACCATATATTTT.

V gene TRBV7-3 combines with J gene TRBJ2-3; D not resolved. Trimming shortened V by 5 bases and J by 1 base, and 7 bases separated the two germline ends. The CDR3 loop spans 13 amino acids. CDR1 and CDR2 from the germline V gene are SGHTA and FQGTGA. CDR3 DNA sequence: TGTGCCAGCAGCCATGCCGGCACAGATACGCAGTATTTT. It specifies CASSHAGTDTQYF. The variable domain in full, completed from reference TRBV7-3 and TRBJ2-3, reads GAGVSQTPSNKVTEKGKYVELRCDPISGHTALYWYRQSLGQGPEFLIYFQGTGAADDSGLPNDRFFAVRPEGSVSTLKIQRTERGDSAVYLCASSHAGTDTQYFGPGTRLTVL.

The chain links TRBV10-3 to TRBJ1-1, with TRBD1 as a possible D gene (6 bases). Germline values: CDR1 ENHRY, CDR2 SYGVKD. The CDR3 totals 16 residues. With 4 bases removed from V and 4 bases from J, the gap between germline ends came to 19 bases. The CDR3 DNA sequence: TGTGCCATCAGTGCGATCCAGAGCAGGGGCCGCACTGAAGCTTTCTTT. This translates into CAISAIQSRGRTEAFF.

The chain has TRBV4-1 and TRBJ2-1; 15 bases fit TRBD2. The junction had 7 bases not matched to a gene; V was cut back by 4 bases and J by 9 bases. The CDR3 spans 16 residues. CDR1 and CDR2 from the germline V gene are MGHRA and YSYEKL. CDR3 protein: CASSRTSGRASLEQFF. CDR3 nucleotide sequence: TGCGCCAGCAGCCGGACTAGCGGGAGGGCCTCGCTTGAGCAGTTCTTC.

The sample holds one count of this clone. The V gene is TRBV6-1, the J gene TRBJ2-2, with TRBD2 as a possible D gene (6 bases). Germline lookup yields CDR1 MNHNS and CDR2 SASEGT. Trimming shortened V by 10 bases and J by 5 bases, and 14 bases separated the two germline ends. This CDR3 is 13 amino acids long. DNA of the CDR3: TGTGCCACCCTGGAGGGCCGGACCGGGGAGCTGTTTTTT. Protein product: CATLEGRTGELFF.

V is TRBV7-9 and J is TRBJ1-2; D may be TRBD1 (5 bases). CDR1 and CDR2 (germline): SEHNR, FQNEAQ (reference sequence). The CDR3 has 17 amino acids. The V and J ends lost 5 bases and 5 bases respectively, with 24 bases between them. The CDR3 region is CASSDPLDKGLSYGYTF. In DNA form, the CDR3 reads TGTGCCAGCAGCGACCCTCTGGACAAGGGATTATCGTATGGCTACACCTTC.

CDR3 sequence reads: CASSLALASNEQFF. The CDR3 nucleotides read TGTGCCAGCAGCTTAGCGTTGGCTAGCAATGAGCAGTTCTTC. The chain employs TRBV7-8 and TRBJ2-1; D is unclear. The CDR3 is 14 amino acids. Germline V CDR1 and CDR2: SGHVS, FQNEAQ. V lost 0 bases to trimming and J lost 6 bases, with 9 bases between them.

The table lists this clone with a count of one. V usage is TRBV19 and J usage is TRBJ1-4, with 9 bases fitting TRBD1. V shed 7 bases, J shed 8 bases, and the junction held 5 bases outside the gene matches. The CDR3 is made up of 13 amino acids. The V gene's germline CDR1 is LNHDA and CDR2 SQIVND (reference sequence). For the CDR3, the DNA is TGTGCCAGTAAAGGGACAGGGCGCGAAAAACTGTTTTTT. This gives the protein CASKGTGREKLFF.

The V and J genes are TRBV7-6 and TRBJ2-5, with 13 nucleotides matching TRBD2. The germline gives CDR1 SGHVS, CDR2 FNYEAQ. V shed 4 bases and J 2 bases; nucleotides not matched to a gene: 7. The CDR3 runs to 17 residues. This CDR3 is CASSSGLAGSGQETQYF. DNA of the CDR3: TGTGCCAGCAGCTCGGGACTAGCGGGGAGTGGGCAAGAGACCCAGTACTTC.

This clone appeared once. V and J are TRBV4-1 and TRBJ1-2, with unresolved D. CDR3 size: 15 residues. The V gene lost 1 base and the J gene lost 4 bases, with 13 bases spanning the gap. Germline values: CDR1 MGHRA, CDR2 YSYEKL. The CDR3, as DNA: TGCGCCAGCAGCCAAGCTTCGGGAGGGCTCTATGGCTACACCTTC. As protein: CASSQASGGLYGYTF.